The text below deals with one T cell receptor (beta chain). The CDR3 loop spans 13 amino acids. V was pared by 3 bases and J by 2 bases, with 6 bases between. This sample stems from a study of blood T cell repertoires in COVID-19. Across the study: T cells, B-cell-depleted T cells, or PBMCs provided the cDNA or gDNA that served as material.

Source study methods: Quantification of nucleated cells was approximated via reference gene primer amplification. Measured with immunoSEQ multiplex PCR; TCRdb has only the in-frame clones, and not every one. Clone size and the V and J calls come from that table; the DNA yielded D and trimming. The top ten clones hold 12% of a sample with around 100,000 clones, 75% to 90% of them seen once. This sequence was found in a human donor in a cohort sampled during active COVID-19. The chain couples TRBV12-3 or TRBV12-4 to TRBJ2-3, with no clear D. The sample comprised peripheral blood. The CDR3 here is CASSFRHTDTQYF. In DNA, the CDR3 is TGTGCCAGCAGTTTCAGACACACAGATACGCAGTATTTT.